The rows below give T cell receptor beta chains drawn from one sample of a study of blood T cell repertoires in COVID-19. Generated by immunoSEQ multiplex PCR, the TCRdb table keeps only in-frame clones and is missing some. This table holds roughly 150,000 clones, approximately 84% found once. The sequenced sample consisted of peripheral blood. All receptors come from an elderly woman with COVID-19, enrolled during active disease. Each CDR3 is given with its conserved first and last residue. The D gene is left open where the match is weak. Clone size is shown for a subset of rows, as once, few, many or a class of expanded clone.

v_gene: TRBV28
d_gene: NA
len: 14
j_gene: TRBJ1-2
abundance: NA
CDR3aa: CASRPPGVVYGYTF
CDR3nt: TGTGCCAGCAGGCCACCAGGGGTGGTCTATGGCTACACCTTC

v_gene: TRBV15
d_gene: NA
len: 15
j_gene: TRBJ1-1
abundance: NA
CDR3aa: CATSRDLSGAQIAFF
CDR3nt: TGTGCCACCAGCAGAGATCTAAGTGGGGCCCAGATAGCTTTCTTT

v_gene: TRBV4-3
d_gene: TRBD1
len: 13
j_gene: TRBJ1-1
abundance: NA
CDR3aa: CASSQVKDREAFF
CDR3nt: TGCGCCAGCAGCCAAGTCAAGGACAGGGAAGCTTTCTTT

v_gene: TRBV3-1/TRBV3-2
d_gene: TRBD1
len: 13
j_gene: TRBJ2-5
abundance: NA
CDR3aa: CASSSWTGETQYF
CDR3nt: TGTGCCAGCAGCTCTTGGACAGGGGAGACCCAGTACTTC

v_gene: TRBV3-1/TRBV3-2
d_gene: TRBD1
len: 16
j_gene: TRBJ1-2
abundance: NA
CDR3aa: CASSQDYKGAGYGYTF
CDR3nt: TGTGCCAGCAGCCAAGATTATAAGGGGGCGGGCTATGGCTACACCTTC

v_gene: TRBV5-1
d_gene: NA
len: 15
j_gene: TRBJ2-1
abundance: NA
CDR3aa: CASSFRLVLDNEQFF
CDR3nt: TGCGCCAGCAGCTTTCGTCTCGTACTAGACAATGAGCAGTTCTTC

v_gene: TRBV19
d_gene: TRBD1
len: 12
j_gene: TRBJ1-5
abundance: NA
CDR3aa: CASTEDRVRRHF
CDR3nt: TGTGCCAGTACCGAGGACAGGGTTCGACGGCATTTT

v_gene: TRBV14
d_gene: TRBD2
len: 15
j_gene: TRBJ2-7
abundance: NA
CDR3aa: CASHPLGGGLHEQYF
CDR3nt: TGTGCCAGCCATCCGCTTGGGGGGGGGTTACACGAGCAGTACTTC

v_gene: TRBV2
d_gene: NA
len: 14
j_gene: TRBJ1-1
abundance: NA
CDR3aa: CASTLDRENTEAFF
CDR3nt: TGTGCCAGCACCTTGGACAGAGAAAACACTGAAGCTTTCTTT

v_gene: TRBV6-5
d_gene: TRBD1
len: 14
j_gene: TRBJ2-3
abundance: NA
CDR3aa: CASTWTGGGYTQYF
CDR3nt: TGTGCCAGCACGTGGACAGGGGGGGGGTATACGCAGTATTTT

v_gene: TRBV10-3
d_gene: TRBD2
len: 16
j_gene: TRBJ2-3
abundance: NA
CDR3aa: CAISVLAGFEGDTQYF
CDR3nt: TGTGCCATCAGTGTCCTAGCGGGTTTTGAGGGTGATACGCAGTATTTT

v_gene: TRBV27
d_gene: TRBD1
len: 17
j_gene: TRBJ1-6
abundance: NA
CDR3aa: CASSLRIRGLDNSPLHF
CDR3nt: TGTGCCAGCAGTTTACGTATAAGGGGGCTAGACAATTCACCCCTCCACTTT

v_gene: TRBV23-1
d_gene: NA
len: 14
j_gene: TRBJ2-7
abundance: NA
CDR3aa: CASRGCQGIYEQYF
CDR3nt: TGCGCCAGCAGGGGCTGTCAGGGGATATACGAGCAGTACTTC

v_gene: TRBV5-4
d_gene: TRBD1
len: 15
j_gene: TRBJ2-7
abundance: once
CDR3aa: CASSSDRDSRREQYF
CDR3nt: TGTGCCAGCAGCAGTGACCGGGACAGTCGTCGGGAGCAGTACTTC

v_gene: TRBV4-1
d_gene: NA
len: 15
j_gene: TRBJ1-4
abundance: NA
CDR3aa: CASSPRTGSLEKLFF
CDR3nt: TGCGCCAGCAGCCCGCGCACAGGGAGTTTAGAAAAACTGTTTTTT

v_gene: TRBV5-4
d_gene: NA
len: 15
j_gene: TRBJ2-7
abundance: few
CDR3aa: CASSLGRAVSYEQYF
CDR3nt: TGTGCCAGCAGCTTGGGCAGGGCAGTGTCCTACGAGCAGTACTTC

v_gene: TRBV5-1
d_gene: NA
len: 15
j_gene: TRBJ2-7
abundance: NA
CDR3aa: CASSLVAPTLYEQYF
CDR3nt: TGCGCCAGCAGCTTGGTGGCCCCAACCCTCTACGAGCAGTACTTC

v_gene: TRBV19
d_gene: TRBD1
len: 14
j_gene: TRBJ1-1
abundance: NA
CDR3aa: CASSDGQDRLEAFF
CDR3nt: TGTGCCAGTAGCGACGGACAGGACCGGCTCGAAGCTTTCTTT

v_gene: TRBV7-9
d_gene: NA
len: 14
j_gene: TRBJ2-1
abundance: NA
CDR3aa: CASSPEWLNNEQFF
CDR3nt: TGTGCCAGCAGTCCAGAATGGCTTAACAATGAGCAGTTCTTC

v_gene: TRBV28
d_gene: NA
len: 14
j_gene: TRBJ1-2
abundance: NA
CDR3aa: CASSLLIANYGYTF
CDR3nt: TGTGCCAGCAGTTTGTTAATAGCTAACTATGGCTACACCTTC

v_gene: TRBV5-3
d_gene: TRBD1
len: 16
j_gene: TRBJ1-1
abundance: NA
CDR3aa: CARSFNRDSMNTEAFF
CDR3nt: TGTGCCAGAAGCTTCAACCGGGACAGCATGAACACTGAAGCTTTCTTT

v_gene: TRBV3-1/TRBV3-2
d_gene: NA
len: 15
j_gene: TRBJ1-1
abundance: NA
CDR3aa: CASSQIGGYNTEAFF
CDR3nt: TGTGCCAGCAGCCAAATAGGAGGGTATAACACTGAAGCTTTCTTT

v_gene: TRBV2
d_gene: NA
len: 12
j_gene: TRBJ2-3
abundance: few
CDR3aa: CASREWRDTQYF
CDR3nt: TGTGCCAGCAGGGAGTGGAGAGATACGCAGTATTTT

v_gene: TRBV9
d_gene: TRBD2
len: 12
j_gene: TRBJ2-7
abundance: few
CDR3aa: CASSIGRDEQYF
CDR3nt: TGTGCCAGCAGCATAGGGAGGGACGAGCAGTACTTC

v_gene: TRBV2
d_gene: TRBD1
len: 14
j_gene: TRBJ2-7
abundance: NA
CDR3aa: CASSGRTGGYEQYF
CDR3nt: TGTGCCAGCAGTGGAAGGACAGGGGGCTACGAGCAGTACTTC

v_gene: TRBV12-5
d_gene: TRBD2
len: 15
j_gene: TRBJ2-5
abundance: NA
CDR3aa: CASGPMGGQRTTQYF
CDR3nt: TGTGCTAGTGGTCCAATGGGAGGGCAGCGGACGACCCAGTACTTC

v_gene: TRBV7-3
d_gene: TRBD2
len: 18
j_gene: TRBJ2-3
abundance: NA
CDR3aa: CASSLGLLAGGSTDTQYF
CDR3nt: TGTGCCAGCAGCTTGGGACTACTAGCGGGAGGTAGCACAGATACGCAGTATTTT

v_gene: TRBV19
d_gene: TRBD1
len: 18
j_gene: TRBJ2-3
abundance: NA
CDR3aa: CASRGKGQGSSYTDTQYF
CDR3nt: TGTGCCAGTAGGGGGAAGGGACAGGGTTCTTCCTACACAGATACGCAGTATTTT

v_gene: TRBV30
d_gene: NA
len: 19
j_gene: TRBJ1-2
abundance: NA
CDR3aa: CAWSVHPQPFGQINYGYTF
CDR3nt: TGTGCCTGGAGTGTCCATCCACAACCCTTCGGACAGATTAACTATGGCTACACCTTC

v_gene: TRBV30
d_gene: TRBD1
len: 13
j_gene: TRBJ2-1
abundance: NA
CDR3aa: CAWSRRGRDEQFF
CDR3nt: TGTGCCTGGAGTCGAAGGGGGCGGGATGAGCAGTTCTTC

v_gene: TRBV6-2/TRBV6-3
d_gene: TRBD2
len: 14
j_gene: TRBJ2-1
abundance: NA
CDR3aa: CASSLGGGASEQFF
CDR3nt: TGTGCCAGCAGTTTAGGCGGGGGGGCCTCTGAGCAGTTCTTC

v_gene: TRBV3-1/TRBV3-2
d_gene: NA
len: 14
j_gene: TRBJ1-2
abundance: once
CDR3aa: CASSQGVGRYGYTF
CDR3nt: TGTGCCAGCAGCCAAGGGGTGGGGAGGTATGGCTACACCTTC

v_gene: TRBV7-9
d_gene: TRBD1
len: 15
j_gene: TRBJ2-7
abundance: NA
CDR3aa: CASSLVGQGAYEQYF
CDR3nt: TGTGCCAGCAGCTTAGTGGGACAGGGGGCTTACGAGCAGTACTTC

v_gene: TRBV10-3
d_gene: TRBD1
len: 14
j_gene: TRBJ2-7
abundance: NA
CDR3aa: CAISPRDRSYEQYF
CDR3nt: TGTGCCATCAGCCCCCGGGACAGGTCATACGAGCAGTACTTC

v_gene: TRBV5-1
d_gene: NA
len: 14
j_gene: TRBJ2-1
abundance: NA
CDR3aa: CASSQTVTGNEQFF
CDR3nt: TGCGCCAGCAGCCAGACAGTTACGGGCAATGAGCAGTTCTTC

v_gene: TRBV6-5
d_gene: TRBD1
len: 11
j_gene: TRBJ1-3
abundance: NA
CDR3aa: CASSNGDSTYF
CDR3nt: TGTGCCAGCAGTAACGGGGACAGCACATATTTT

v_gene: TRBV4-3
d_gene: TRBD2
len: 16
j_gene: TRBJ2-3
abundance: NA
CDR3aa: CASSQEGAGGVGTQYF
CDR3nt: TGCGCCAGCAGCCAAGAGGGAGCGGGGGGCGTAGGTACGCAGTATTTT

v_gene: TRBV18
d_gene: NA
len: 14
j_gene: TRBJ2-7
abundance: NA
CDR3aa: CASSPSDSYGEQYF
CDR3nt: TGTGCCAGCTCACCATCGGACTCGTATGGGGAGCAGTACTTC